A single sample gave rise to the 23 T cell receptor beta chains below, sequenced in a study of vaccination and CD4 T cells after COVID-19. These receptors' antigens are unknown. Cultured CD4+ T cell DNA was sequenced using the Oncomine TCR Beta short-read assay. TCRdb re-derived calls from the PCR reads in MiXCR, one entry per CDR3 protein. Altogether about 7,000 distinct CDR3 sequences are present, over 40% being singletons, with the ten largest covering 25%. Sample treatment: 10-day PBMC culture with coronavirus spike peptide pools or control peptides (ViraFEST assay). CD4+ T-cell collection from the unexposed donor predated the COVID-19 pandemic (2011-2018). The sequencing input was CD4+ T cells from blood, cultured in vitro. These receptor sequences come from a human donor in good health.

V is TRBV11-3 and J is TRBJ2-7; D is unresolved. Germline V gene sequence: CDR1 SGHNT, CDR2 YENEEA. Deletions cut 5 bases from V and 4 bases from J, with 12 bases between. This CDR3 spans 13 amino acids. In DNA form, the CDR3 reads TGTGCCAGCAGCAAAAGAAGTGGTTACGAGCAGTACTTC. This gives the protein CASSKRSGYEQYF.

Turning to this clonotype: The limits of the CDR3 on the DNA are not certain, so only TCRdb's listed CDR3 is given. V is TRBV11-3 and J is TRBJ2-7; the tabulated D call, TRBD2, remains unverified against the DNA. Both ends counted, the CDR3 spans 20 residues. Germline CDR1 and CDR2: SGHNT and YENEEA. The CDR3 loop is CASSFYICSAPGRDSYEQYF.

This clonotype has a single count. The chain combines TRBV19 with TRBJ2-2, with D tentatively TRBD2 (5 bases). Trimming took 4 bases from V and 1 from J, leaving 19 bases between them. CDR3 length equals 18 residues. From germline, CDR1 is LNHDA and CDR2 SQIVND (reference sequence). CDR3 in DNA: TGTGCCAGTAGTACGAGGGTACGGGGAAGGGTGAACACCGGGGAGCTGTTTTTT. It codes for CASSTRVRGRVNTGELFF.

A few counts support this clonotype. V and J are TRBV7-8 and TRBJ1-2; D remains ambiguous. V lost 5 bases, J lost 0 bases, and 10 bases lay in between. The CDR3 is 14 amino acids. Germline CDR1 and CDR2: SGHVS and FQNEAQ. The CDR3 nucleotides are TGTGCCAGCAGCCCAGGCGGGGCTAACTATGGCTACACCTTC. Its protein is CASSPGGANYGYTF.

This clonotype was recorded a few times. V usage is TRBV6-5 and J usage is TRBJ2-7, with TRBD2 matching 7 bases. Losses at the gene ends were 2 bases for V and 6 bases for J; bases not matched to a gene: 7. Per germline, CDR1 MNHEY and CDR2 SVGAGI. The CDR3 spans 14 residues. The CDR3 spells CASSYDPTSSEQYF. The CDR3 DNA reads as TGTGCCAGCAGTTACGACCCGACTAGCTCCGAGCAGTACTTC.

The chain carries TRBV12-5 and TRBJ1-2; TRBD1 might be the D (5 bases). The V gene lost 9 bases and the J gene lost 4 bases, with 15 bases spanning the gap. The germline V gene has CDR1 LGHNT and CDR2 FRNRAP. The CDR3 contains 13 residues. This chain's CDR3 is CASESRRVYGYTF. The DNA of the CDR3 is TGTGCTAGCGAGAGTCGCAGGGTCTATGGCTACACCTTC.

This clonotype was recorded a few times. The CDR3 spells CASSLVGYGYTF. CDR3 coding DNA: TGTGCCAGCAGCTTAGTTGGCTATGGCTACACCTTC. The V call is TRBV6-1, the J call TRBJ1-2; D gene unclear. With 6 bases removed from V and 4 bases from J, the gap between germline ends came to 9 bases. This CDR3 has 12 residues. Looked up from germline, CDR1 is MNHNS and CDR2 is SASEGT.

In its sample, this clonotype was seen a few times. The chain couples TRBV10-3 to TRBJ2-1, with 10 positions matching TRBD2. V lost 10 bases to trimming and J lost 3 bases; unmatched junction nucleotides: 3. The length of the CDR3 is 13 residues. Germline CDR1 is ENHRY and CDR2 is SYGVKD. The chain's CDR3 is CATGTSDYNEQFF. Written as DNA, the CDR3 is TGTGCCACCGGGACTAGCGACTACAATGAGCAGTTCTTC.

The CDR3 coding sequence is TGTGCCAGCAGGCAGACACGGACAGGGGTTAACTATGGCTACACCTTC. Its protein is CASRQTRTGVNYGYTF. The V gene is TRBV5-8, the J gene TRBJ1-2; 9 positions match TRBD1. This CDR3 comprises 16 residues. CDR1 is SGHTS and CDR2 is YDEGEE in the germline V gene. V shed 5 bases, J shed 1 base, and the junction held 9 bases outside the gene matches.

CDR3 DNA sequence: TGTGCCAGCAGCTTGGCCCTGGAAGAGACCCAGTACTTC. It is translated as CASSLALEETQYF. The chain is built from TRBV5-4 and TRBJ2-5; no firm D call. Trimming cost V 0 bases and J 3 bases, with 6 bases left between them. CDR1 SGHNT and CDR2 YYREEE come from the germline V gene (reference sequence). CDR3 length: 13 amino acids.

The chain couples TRBV5-4 to TRBJ2-7, with D unclear. The V and J ends lost 0 bases and 5 bases respectively, with 9 bases between them. The CDR3 spans 13 residues. Germline V gives CDR1 SGHNT, CDR2 YYREEE (reference sequence). The CDR3 protein is CASSLAGSHEQYF. Here the CDR3 DNA reads TGTGCCAGCAGCTTGGCAGGTTCCCACGAGCAGTACTTC. The full variable domain, its missing parts supplied by reference TRBV5-4 and TRBJ2-7, is ETGVTQSPTHLIKTRGQQVTLRCSSQSGHNTVSWYQQALGQGPQFIFQYYREEENGRGNFPPRFSGLQFPNYSSELNVNALELDDSALYLCASSLAGSHEQYFGPGTRLTVT.

This clonotype appeared a single time. V gene TRBV20-1 combines with J gene TRBJ2-7; 8 bases agree with TRBD1. Germline V gene sequence: CDR1 DFQATT, CDR2 SNEGSKA (reference sequence). The CDR3 sequence is 15 residues long. Losses at the gene ends were 3 bases for V and 2 bases for J; bases not matched to a gene: 9. In DNA, the CDR3 is TGCAGTGCTAGTAGTCAGTCAGGGGGCCCCTACGAGCAGTACTTC. Protein sequence: CSASSQSGGPYEQYF.

This rearrangement joins TRBV18 to TRBJ2-7, with TRBD2 identical over 9 bases. Germline CDR1 reads KGHSH; CDR2 reads LQKENI. With V trimmed by 2 bases and J by 2 bases, 13 bases remained unmatched. This CDR3 spans 18 amino acids. CDR3 in DNA: TGTGCCAGCTCACCATTGGGAATATTGAGCGGGGGGACCTACGAGCAGTACTTC. Translating gives CASSPLGILSGGTYEQYF. Supplemented by reference TRBV18 and TRBJ2-7, the full variable domain reads NAGVMQNPRHLVRRRGQEARLRCSPMKGHSHVYWYRQLPEEGLKFMVYLQKENIIDESGMPKERFSAEFPKEGPSILRIQQVVRGDSAAYFCASSPLGILSGGTYEQYFGPGTRLTVT.

The CDR3 sequence is CASSILYAGSETQYF. The CDR3 nucleotides read TGTGCCAGTAGTATCCTCTATGCCGGATCGGAGACCCAGTACTTC. This rearrangement joins TRBV19 to TRBJ2-5; unclear D gene. Trimming cost V 3 bases and J 5 bases, with 16 bases left between them. The V gene's germline CDR1 is LNHDA and CDR2 SQIVND (reference sequence). This CDR3 has 15 residues.

DNA for the CDR3: TGTGCCAGCAGCTCCGACAGTTTTGGTGAGCAGTTCTTC. Translated: CASSSDSFGEQFF. V gene TRBV7-2 combines with J gene TRBJ2-1; tentative D call: TRBD1 (5 bases). This CDR3 is built from 13 residues. CDR1 is SGHTA and CDR2 is FQGNSA in the germline V gene. V dropped 4 bases and J dropped 9 bases, with 13 bases sitting between them.

This chain uses TRBV10-3 with TRBJ1-1; weak D call: TRBD1 (6 bases). V lost 9 bases, J lost 0 bases, and 11 bases lay in between. CDR1 and CDR2 from the germline V gene are ENHRY and SYGVKD. The CDR3 contains 13 residues. The CDR3, as DNA: TGTGCCATTCTTGGGGACATGAACACTGAAGCTTTCTTT. Its protein is CAILGDMNTEAFF.

In this sample, this clonotype turned up a few times. The V and J genes are TRBV5-1 and TRBJ1-5, with D perhaps matching TRBD1 (6 bases). Germline assignment: CDR1 SGHRS and CDR2 YFSETQ. V was cut by 0 bases and J by 1 base, with 8 bases left in between. The CDR3 contains 15 residues. The CDR3: CASSLAGGSNQPQHF. CDR3 nucleotide sequence: TGCGCCAGCAGCTTGGCGGGGGGCAGCAATCAGCCCCAGCATTTT.

V gene TRBV20-1 combines with J gene TRBJ2-7; 7 positions agree with TRBD2. Unmatched junction bases numbered 9, after V lost 3 bases and J lost 7 bases. Germline V CDR1 and CDR2: DFQATT, SNEGSKA (reference sequence). The CDR3 length is 13 residues. This chain's CDR3 is CSASSGWSGEQYF. The DNA of the CDR3 is TGCAGTGCTAGTAGCGGGTGGTCGGGGGAGCAGTACTTC.

The count of this clonotype is one. This chain uses TRBV28 with TRBJ2-3; no reliable D call. The CDR3 is 12 residues long. Trimming cost V 1 base and J 6 bases, with 5 bases left between them. Looked up from germline, CDR1 is MDHEN and CDR2 is SYDVKM. The CDR3 spells CASSLSLDTQYF. Here the CDR3 DNA reads TGTGCCAGCAGTTTATCTCTGGATACGCAGTATTTT. Using reference TRBV28 and TRBJ2-3 for the parts outside the CDR3, the full variable domain is DVKVTQSSRYLVKRTGEKVFLECVQDMDHENMFWYRQDPGLGLRLIYFSYDVKMKEKGDIPEGYSVSREKKERFSLILESASTNQTSMYLCASSLSLDTQYFGPGTRLTVL.

The chain joins TRBV6-5 to TRBJ2-5; tentatively, D is TRBD2 (5 bases). V dropped 1 base and J dropped 3 bases, with 6 bases sitting between them. The CDR3 totals 13 residues. Germline V gene data show CDR1 as MNHEY and CDR2 as SVGAGI. The CDR3 DNA is TGTGCCAGCAGTTACTGGGGAGAAGAGACCCAGTACTTC. This encodes CASSYWGEETQYF.

The CDR3 DNA sequence: TGTGCCAGCAGCCCCGGAGGGGGCTACGAGCAGTACTTC. Encoded protein: CASSPGGGYEQYF. This chain links TRBV7-2 with TRBJ2-7; D is possibly TRBD1 or TRBD2 (6 bases each). There are 13 residues in the CDR3. Trimming removed 5 bases at V and 3 bases at J, with 11 bases between. The germline V gene encodes CDR1 SGHTA and CDR2 FQGNSA.

This clonotype was seen more than once but under ten times. The chain employs TRBV6-2 or TRBV6-3 and TRBJ2-7; D may be TRBD2 (6 bases). Germline loops: CDR1 MNHEY, CDR2 SVGEGT. CDR3 length: 14 amino acids. Trimming took off 4 bases at V and 6 bases at J, with 16 bases between the two ends. The CDR3 DNA sequence: TGTGCCAGCAGTTCTAGCGCCCAAGCCAGCGAGCAGTACTTC. Encoded protein: CASSSSAQASEQYF.

This chain joins TRBV14 and TRBJ1-2; 7 nucleotides align to TRBD1. V was clipped by 2 bases and J by 6 bases; unmatched bases: 15. The CDR3 extends over 17 amino acids. From germline, CDR1 is SGHDN and CDR2 FVKESK. The CDR3 nucleotides read TGTGCCAGCAGCCAAACGACAGGGAGACCTATTTTGGATGGCTACACCTTC. Translated, it gives CASSQTTGRPILDGYTF.